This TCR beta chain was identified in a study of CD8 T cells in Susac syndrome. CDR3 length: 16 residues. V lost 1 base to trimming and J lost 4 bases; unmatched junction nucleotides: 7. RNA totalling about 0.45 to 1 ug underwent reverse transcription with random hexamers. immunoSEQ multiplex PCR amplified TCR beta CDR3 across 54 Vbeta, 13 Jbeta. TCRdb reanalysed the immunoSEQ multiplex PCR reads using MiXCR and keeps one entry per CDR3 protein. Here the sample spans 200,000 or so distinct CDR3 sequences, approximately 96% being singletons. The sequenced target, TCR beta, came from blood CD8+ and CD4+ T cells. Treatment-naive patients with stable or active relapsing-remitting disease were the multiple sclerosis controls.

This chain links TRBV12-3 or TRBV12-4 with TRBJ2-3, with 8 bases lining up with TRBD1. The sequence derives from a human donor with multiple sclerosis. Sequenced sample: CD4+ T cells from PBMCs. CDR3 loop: CASSLGGTGGADTQYF. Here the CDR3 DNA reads TGTGCCAGCAGTTTAGGCGGGACAGGTGGGGCAGATACGCAGTATTTT.